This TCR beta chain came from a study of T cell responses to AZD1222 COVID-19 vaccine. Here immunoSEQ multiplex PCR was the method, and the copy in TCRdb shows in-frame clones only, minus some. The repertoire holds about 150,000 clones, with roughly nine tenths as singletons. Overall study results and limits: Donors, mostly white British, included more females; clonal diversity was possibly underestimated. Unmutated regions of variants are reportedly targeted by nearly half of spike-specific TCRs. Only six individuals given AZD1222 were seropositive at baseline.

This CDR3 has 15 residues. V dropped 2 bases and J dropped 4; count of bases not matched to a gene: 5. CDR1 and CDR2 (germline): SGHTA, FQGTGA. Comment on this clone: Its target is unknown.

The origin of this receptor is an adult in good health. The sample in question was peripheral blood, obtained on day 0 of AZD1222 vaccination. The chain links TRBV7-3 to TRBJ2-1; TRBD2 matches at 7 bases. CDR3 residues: CASSLSGGLYNEQFF. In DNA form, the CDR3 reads TGTGCCAGCAGCTTATCGGGAGGACTATACAATGAGCAGTTCTTC.